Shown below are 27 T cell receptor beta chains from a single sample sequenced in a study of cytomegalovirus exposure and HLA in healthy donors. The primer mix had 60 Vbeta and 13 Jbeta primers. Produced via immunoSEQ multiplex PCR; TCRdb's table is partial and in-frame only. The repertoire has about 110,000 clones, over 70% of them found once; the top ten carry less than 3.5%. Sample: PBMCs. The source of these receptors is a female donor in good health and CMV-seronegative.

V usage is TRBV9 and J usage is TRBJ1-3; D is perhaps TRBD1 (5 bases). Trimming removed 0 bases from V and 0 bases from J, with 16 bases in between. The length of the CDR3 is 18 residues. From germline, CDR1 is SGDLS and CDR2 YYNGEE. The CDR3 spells CASSVGQGRPNSGNTIYF. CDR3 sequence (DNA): TGTGCCAGCAGCGTAGGCCAGGGCCGACCTAACTCTGGAAACACCATATATTTT.

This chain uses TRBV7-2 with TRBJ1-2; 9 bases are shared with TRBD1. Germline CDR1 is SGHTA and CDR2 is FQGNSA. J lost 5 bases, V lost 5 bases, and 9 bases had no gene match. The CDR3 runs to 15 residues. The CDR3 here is CASSPADRGGYGYTF. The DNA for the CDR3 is TGTGCCAGCAGCCCGGCGGACAGGGGAGGTTATGGCTACACCTTC.

The CDR3 sequence is CASSFWLSYEQFF. DNA for the CDR3: TGCGCCAGCAGCTTCTGGTTGAGCTATGAGCAGTTCTTC. V is TRBV5-1 and J is TRBJ2-1; no clear D gene. This CDR3 region has 13 residues. The germline CDR1 and CDR2 sequences are SGHRS and YFSETQ. Trimming shortened V by 2 bases and J by 8 bases, and 11 bases separated the two germline ends.

The CDR3 coding sequence is TGTGCCAGCAGCGAGCCCGGGACAGGGGGCCCAAGCGAGCAGTACTTC. Amino acid sequence: CASSEPGTGGPSEQYF. The gene calls are TRBV21-1 and TRBJ2-7; the table's D call, TRBD1, has no DNA check behind it. TRBV21-1 is a pseudogene segment. The CDR3 contains 16 residues.

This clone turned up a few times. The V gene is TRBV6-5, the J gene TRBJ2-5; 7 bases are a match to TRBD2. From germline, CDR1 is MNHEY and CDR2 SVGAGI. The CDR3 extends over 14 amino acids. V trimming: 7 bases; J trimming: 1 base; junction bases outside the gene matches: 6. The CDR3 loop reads CASKRDTTQETQYF. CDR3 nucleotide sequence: TGTGCCAGCAAGCGGGATACGACCCAAGAGACCCAGTACTTC.

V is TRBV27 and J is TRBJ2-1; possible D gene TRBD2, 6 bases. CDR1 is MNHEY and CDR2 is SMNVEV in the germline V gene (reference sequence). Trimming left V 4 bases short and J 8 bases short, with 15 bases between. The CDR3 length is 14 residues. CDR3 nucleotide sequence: TGTGCCAGCAGTTCCCGGGACTCTCAGGATGAGCAGTTCTTC. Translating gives CASSSRDSQDEQFF.

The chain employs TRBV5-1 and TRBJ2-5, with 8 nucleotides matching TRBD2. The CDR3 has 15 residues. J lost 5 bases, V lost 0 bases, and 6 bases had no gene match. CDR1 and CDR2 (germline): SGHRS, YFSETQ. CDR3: CASSLGSGTEETQYF. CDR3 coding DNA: TGCGCCAGCAGCTTGGGTAGCGGGACGGAGGAGACCCAGTACTTC.

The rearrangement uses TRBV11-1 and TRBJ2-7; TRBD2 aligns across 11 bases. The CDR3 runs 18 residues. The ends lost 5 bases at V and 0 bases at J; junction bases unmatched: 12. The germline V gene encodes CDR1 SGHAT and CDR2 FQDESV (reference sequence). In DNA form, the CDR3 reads TGTGCCAGCAGCACAGGCCCTAGCGGGAGGACTAACTCCTACGAGCAGTACTTC. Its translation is CASSTGPSGRTNSYEQYF.

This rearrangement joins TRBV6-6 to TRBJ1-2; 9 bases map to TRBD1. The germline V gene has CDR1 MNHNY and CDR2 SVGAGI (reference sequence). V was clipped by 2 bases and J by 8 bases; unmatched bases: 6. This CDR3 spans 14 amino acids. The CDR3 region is CASSYVGQGSGYTF. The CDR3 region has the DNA TGTGCCAGCAGTTACGTCGGACAGGGGTCGGGCTACACCTTC.

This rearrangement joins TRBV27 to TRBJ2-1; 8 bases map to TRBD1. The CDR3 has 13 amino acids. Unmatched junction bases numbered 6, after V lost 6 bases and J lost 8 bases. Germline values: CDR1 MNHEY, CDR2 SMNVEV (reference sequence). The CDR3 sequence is CASRPSQGDEQFF. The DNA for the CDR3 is TGTGCCAGCAGGCCCTCACAGGGGGATGAGCAGTTCTTC.

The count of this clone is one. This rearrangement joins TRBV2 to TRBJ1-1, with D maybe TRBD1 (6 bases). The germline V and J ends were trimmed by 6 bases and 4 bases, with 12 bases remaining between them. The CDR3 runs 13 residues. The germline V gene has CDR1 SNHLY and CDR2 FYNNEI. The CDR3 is CASRYRGGTEAFF. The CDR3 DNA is TGTGCCAGCAGGTATAGGGGGGGCACTGAAGCTTTCTTT.

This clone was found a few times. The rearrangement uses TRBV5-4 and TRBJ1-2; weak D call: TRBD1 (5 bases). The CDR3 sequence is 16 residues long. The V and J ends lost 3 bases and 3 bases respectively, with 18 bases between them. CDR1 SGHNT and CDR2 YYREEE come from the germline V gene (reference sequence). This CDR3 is CASSSGQGPTHYGYTF. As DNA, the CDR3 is TGTGCCAGCAGCTCCGGACAAGGGCCTACTCACTATGGCTACACCTTC. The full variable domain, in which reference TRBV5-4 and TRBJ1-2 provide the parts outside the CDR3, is ETGVTQSPTHLIKTRGQQVTLRCSSQSGHNTVSWYQQALGQGPQFIFQYYREEENGRGNFPPRFSGLQFPNYSSELNVNALELDDSALYLCASSSGQGPTHYGYTFGSGTRLTVV.

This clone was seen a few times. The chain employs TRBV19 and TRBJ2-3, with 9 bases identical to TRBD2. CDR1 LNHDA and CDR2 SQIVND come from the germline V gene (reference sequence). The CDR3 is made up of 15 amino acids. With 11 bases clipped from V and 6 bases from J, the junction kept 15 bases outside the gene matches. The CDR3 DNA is TGTGCCTTAGTGGGTCGAGCGGGAGGCCTCGATACGCAGTATTTT. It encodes CALVGRAGGLDTQYF. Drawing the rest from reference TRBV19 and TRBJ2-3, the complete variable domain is DGGITQSPKYLFRKEGQNVTLSCEQNLNHDAMYWYRQDPGQGLRLIYYSQIVNDFQKGDIAEGYSVSREKKESFPLTVTSAQKNPTAFYLCALVGRAGGLDTQYFGPGTRLTVL.

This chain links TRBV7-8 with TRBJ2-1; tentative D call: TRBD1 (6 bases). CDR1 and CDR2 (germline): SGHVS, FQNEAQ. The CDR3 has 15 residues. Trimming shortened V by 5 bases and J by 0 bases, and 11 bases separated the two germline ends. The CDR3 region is CASSPGQFSYNEQFF. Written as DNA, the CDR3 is TGTGCCAGCAGCCCCGGACAGTTCTCCTACAATGAGCAGTTCTTC. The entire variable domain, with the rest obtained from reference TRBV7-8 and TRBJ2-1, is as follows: GAGVSQSPRYKVAKRGQDVALRCDPISGHVSLFWYQQALGQGPEFLTYFQNEAQLDKSGLPSDRFFAERPEGSVSTLKIQRTQQEDSAVYLCASSPGQFSYNEQFFGPGTRLTVL.

In DNA form, the CDR3 reads TGTGCCTGGAGCCCAGGGGGGTGGGACACTGAAGCTTTCTTT. Translation: CAWSPGGWDTEAFF. The V gene is TRBV30, the J gene TRBJ1-1; 7 bases are a match to TRBD1. V shed 3 bases and J 3 bases; nucleotides not matched to a gene: 7. Germline CDR1 GTSNPN, CDR2 SVGIG (reference sequence). The CDR3 runs to 14 residues.

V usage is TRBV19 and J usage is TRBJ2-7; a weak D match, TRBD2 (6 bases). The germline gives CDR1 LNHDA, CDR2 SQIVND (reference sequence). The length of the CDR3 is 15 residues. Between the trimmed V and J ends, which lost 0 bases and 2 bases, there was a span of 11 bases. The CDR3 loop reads CASSIEGGATYEQYF. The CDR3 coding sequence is TGTGCCAGTAGTATAGAGGGGGGAGCCACCTACGAGCAGTACTTC.

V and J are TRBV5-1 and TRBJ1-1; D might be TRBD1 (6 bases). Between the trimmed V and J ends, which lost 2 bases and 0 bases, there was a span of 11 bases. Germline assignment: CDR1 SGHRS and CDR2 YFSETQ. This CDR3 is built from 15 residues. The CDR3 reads CASSLTGWMNTEAFF. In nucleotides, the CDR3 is TGCGCCAGCAGCTTAACAGGGTGGATGAACACTGAAGCTTTCTTT. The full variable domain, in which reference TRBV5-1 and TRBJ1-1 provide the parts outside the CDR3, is KAGVTQTPRYLIKTRGQQVTLSCSPISGHRSVSWYQQTPGQGLQFLFEYFSETQRNKGNFPGRFSGRQFSNSRSEMNVSTLELGDSALYLCASSLTGWMNTEAFFGQGTRLTVV.

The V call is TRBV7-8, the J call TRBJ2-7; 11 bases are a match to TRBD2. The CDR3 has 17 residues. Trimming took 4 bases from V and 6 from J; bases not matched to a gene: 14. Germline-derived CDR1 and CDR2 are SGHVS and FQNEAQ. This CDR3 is CASSSGTSGARVSEQYF. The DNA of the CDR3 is TGTGCCAGCAGCTCCGGGACTAGCGGAGCCAGGGTCAGCGAGCAGTACTTC.

The CDR3 DNA is TGCGCCAGCAGCTTAATAACCGACAGGGGGGGGAAGGATGAGCAGTTCTTC. This translates into CASSLITDRGGKDEQFF. The chain recombines TRBV5-1 with TRBJ2-1, with 9 bases fitting TRBD1. The germline V gene encodes CDR1 SGHRS and CDR2 YFSETQ. Trimming cost V 2 bases and J 8 bases; bases outside gene matches: 14. This CDR3 comprises 17 residues.

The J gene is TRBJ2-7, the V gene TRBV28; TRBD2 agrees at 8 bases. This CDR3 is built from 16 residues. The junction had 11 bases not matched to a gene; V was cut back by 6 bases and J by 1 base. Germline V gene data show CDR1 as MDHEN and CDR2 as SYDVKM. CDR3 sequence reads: CASRVVVAGLSYEQYF. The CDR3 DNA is TGTGCCAGCAGAGTCGTCGTAGCGGGACTATCCTACGAGCAGTACTTC.

The CDR3 bases are TGTGCCAGCAGCCACTCCGGCGGGGGACAGGGGGCGCGACACGGGGAGCTGTTTTTT. The encoded protein is CASSHSGGGQGARHGELFF. J is TRBJ2-2 and V is TRBV4-2, with TRBD1 matching over 12 bases. The J segment lost 7 bases and the V segment lost 3 bases, leaving 15 bases of the junction unmatched. Germline CDR1 LGHNA, CDR2 YNFKEQ. This CDR3 is built from 19 residues.

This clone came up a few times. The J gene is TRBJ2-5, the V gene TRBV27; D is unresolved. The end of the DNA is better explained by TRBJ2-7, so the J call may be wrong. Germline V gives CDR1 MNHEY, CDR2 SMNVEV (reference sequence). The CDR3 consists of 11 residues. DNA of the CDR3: TGTGCCAGCAGGGACTCCTACGAGCAGTACTTC. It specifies CASRDSYEQYF.

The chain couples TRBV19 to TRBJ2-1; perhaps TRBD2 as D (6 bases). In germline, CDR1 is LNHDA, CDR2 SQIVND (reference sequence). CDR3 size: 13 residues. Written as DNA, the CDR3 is TGTGCAACCCGGCGGGGCACCTACAATGAGCAGTTCTTC. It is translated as CATRRGTYNEQFF.

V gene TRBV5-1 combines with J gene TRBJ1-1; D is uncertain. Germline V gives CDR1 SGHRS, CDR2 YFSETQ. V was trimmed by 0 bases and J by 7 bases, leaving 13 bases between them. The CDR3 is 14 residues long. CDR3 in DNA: TGCGCCAGCAGCTTGGCCGGAGGGTCCAGTGAAGCTTTCTTT. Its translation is CASSLAGGSSEAFF.

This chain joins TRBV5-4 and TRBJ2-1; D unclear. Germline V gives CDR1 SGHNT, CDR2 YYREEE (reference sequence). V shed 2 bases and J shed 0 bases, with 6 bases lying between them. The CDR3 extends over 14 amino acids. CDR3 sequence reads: CASSLRDSYNEQFF. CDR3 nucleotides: TGTGCCAGCAGCTTAAGAGACTCCTACAATGAGCAGTTCTTC.

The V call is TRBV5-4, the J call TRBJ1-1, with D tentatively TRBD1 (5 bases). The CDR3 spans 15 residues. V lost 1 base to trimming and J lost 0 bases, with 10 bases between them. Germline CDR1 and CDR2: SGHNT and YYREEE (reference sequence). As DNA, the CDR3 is TGTGCCAGCAGCTTGACCAGACAGATGAACACTGAAGCTTTCTTT. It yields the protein CASSLTRQMNTEAFF.

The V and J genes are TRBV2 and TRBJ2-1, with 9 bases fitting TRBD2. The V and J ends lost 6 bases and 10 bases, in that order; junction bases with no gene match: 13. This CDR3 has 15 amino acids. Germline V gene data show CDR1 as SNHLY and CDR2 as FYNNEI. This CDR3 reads CASRGGLAGLGEQFF. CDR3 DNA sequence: TGTGCCAGCAGGGGGGGGCTAGCGGGATTAGGGGAGCAGTTCTTC.